This T cell receptor (beta chain) was profiled in a study of blood T cell repertoires in COVID-19 (dated by TCRdb to the early 2020s). Notes on the research overall: Collaborator samples came from the United States, Italy and Spain and covered acute and convalescent phases of COVID-19. Where available, HLA class I and class II types were obtained from metadata supplied by the sample provider rather than from assay-based typing. Subjects who had been exposed to COVID-19, were actively infected with it, or had recovered from it provided the deeply sampled blood TCRbeta repertoires that made up the dataset. A freely available public database, intended as a resource for researchers studying the immune response to SARS-CoV-2, is where the repertoires were released. The prospective study material was composed of cDNA or gDNA derived from T cells, B-cell-depleted T cells, or PBMCs. The samples were drawn from the first 160 participants of the ongoing ImmuneRACE study and from over 950 subjects provided by 6 global collaborators. The sample metadata nearly always contained a de-identified subject ID, COVID-19 status, age in years and sex. Overall study outcomes, separate from this receptor: The quantity of clinical and demographic metadata differed by source and by participant and was supplied without curation.

Participants in the prospective study were enrolled through a virtual design, were aged roughly 18 to 100 years, and lived in roughly 26 United States geographic areas. To assign participants to cohorts, the prospective study relied on clinical history that participants themselves reported in a screening survey and a study questionnaire. Recovered participants in ImmuneRACE Cohort 3 were defined by two consecutive negative NP/OP PCR tests, clearance by a healthcare professional, or resolution of symptoms. Mobile phlebotomists in the prospective study collected whole blood, serum and a nasopharyngeal or oropharyngeal swab from every participant. Prospective study participants could optionally give additional blood draws and questionnaires over a roughly 2-month period. Before DNA extraction, blood samples from the prospective study were shipped at room temperature or frozen. The immunoSEQ Assay, a bias-controlled multiplex PCR, was used to amplify TCRbeta CDR3 regions from genomic DNA. The paper's processing steps were these. Nucleated cell counts per sample were estimated from amplification of reference gene primers within the assay. Sequence reads were collapsed and filtered to measure the absolute abundance of every unique TCRbeta CDR3 rearrangement. For each sample, productive Simpson clonality was calculated as the square root of Simpson's diversity index over productive rearrangements. This immuneACCESS table, as held by TCRdb, lists in-frame sequences with V and J called but not all clones. Of the missing ones, under half trace to an unresolved V gene in checked studies; the others have no known cause. The V and J calls and clone size were taken over from that table, and D and trimming were inferred from the DNA. For this sample the table gives roughly 260,000 clones, of which about 93% were detected only once. The ten largest clones capture under 2.5% of the sample.

For this clone: The antigen it binds to is not known. Base qualities were left out, and no much larger clone turns up one base away.

Sequences SGHRS (CDR1) and YFSETQ (CDR2) are obtained from the germline V gene. A distance of 11 bases separates the germline ends of V and J, which lose 1 base and 0 bases respectively. The CDR3 runs 16 residues from the cysteine to the phenylalanine. Only the CDR3 DNA is retained, 48 bases long and in frame from the first base. This receptor was identified in a woman aged 18-29 years who had recovered from COVID-19. The V gene is TRBV5-1 and the J gene is TRBJ1-3; TRBD1 is possibly the D segment (5 matching bases). The sequencing input was PBMCs or T cells enriched from blood (not recorded which). The CDR3 has the sequence CASSLTGVSSGNTIYF. DNA sequence: TGCGCCAGCAGCTTGACAGGAGTGAGCTCTGGAAACACCATATATTTT.